The 10 T cell receptor beta chains given below trace back to one sample, sequenced in a study of blood T cell repertoires in COVID-19. The data were produced by immunoSEQ multiplex PCR, yet TCRdb's version contains in-frame clones alone and is incomplete. This table has approximately 40,000 clones, 80% to 90% appearing once. Material for sequencing was peripheral blood. These receptors were collected from a human donor in a cohort sampled during active COVID-19.

The chain has TRBV19 and TRBJ2-2; 7 bases are shared with TRBD1. The junction had 9 bases not matched to a gene; V was cut back by 8 bases and J by 0 bases. The CDR3 is made up of 16 amino acids. The V gene's germline CDR1 is LNHDA and CDR2 SQIVND (reference sequence). CDR3 in amino acids: CASQGETGANTGELFF. CDR3 DNA: TGTGCCAGTCAGGGGGAGACAGGAGCGAACACCGGGGAGCTGTTTTTT.

This chain links TRBV24-1 with TRBJ1-5; D is ambiguous. Trimming stripped 2 bases from V and 4 bases from J, with 8 bases between. This CDR3 is 14 amino acids long. CDR1 and CDR2 from the germline V gene are KGHDR and SFDVKD. The CDR3 DNA reads as TGTGCCACCAGTGATTCGGGGATTAATCAGCCCCAGCATTTT. Translation gives CATSDSGINQPQHF.

The rearrangement links TRBV7-2 to TRBJ2-2; D may be TRBD1 (5 bases). Between the trimmed V and J ends, which lost 5 bases and 2 bases, there was a span of 15 bases. Germline V gene sequence: CDR1 SGHTA, CDR2 FQGNSA. CDR3 size: 16 residues. CDR3 protein: CASSIHDWTNTGELFF. CDR3 coding DNA: TGTGCCAGCAGCATACATGACTGGACAAACACCGGGGAGCTGTTTTTT.

The J gene is TRBJ2-3, the V gene TRBV7-8; D is ambiguous. Trimming took 5 bases from V and 0 from J, leaving 3 bases between them. The CDR3 runs 12 residues. Per germline, CDR1 SGHVS and CDR2 FQNEAQ. The CDR3 spells CASSTSTDTQYF. CDR3 coding DNA: TGTGCCAGCAGCACTAGCACAGATACGCAGTATTTT.

This chain connects TRBV7-9 to TRBJ1-2, with D unclear. Germline lookup yields CDR1 SEHNR and CDR2 FQNEAQ (reference sequence). Trimming shortened V by 5 bases and J by 4 bases, and 11 bases separated the two germline ends. The CDR3 contains 13 residues. The CDR3 sequence is CASSPHQSYGYTF. The CDR3, as DNA: TGTGCCAGCAGCCCACACCAAAGCTATGGCTACACCTTC.

The chain has TRBV6-5 and TRBJ1-6; the match to TRBD1 covers 8 bases. From germline, CDR1 is MNHEY and CDR2 SVGAGI. V lost 6 bases and J lost 9; bases outside the gene matches: 7. The CDR3 is 14 amino acids. For the CDR3, the DNA is TGTGCCAGCAGCCGTCAGGGGGCGGGTTCACCCCTCCACTTT. Protein sequence: CASSRQGAGSPLHF.

This chain links TRBV2 with TRBJ1-1, with TRBD1 matching 7 bases. This CDR3 spans 15 amino acids. Germline values: CDR1 SNHLY, CDR2 FYNNEI. V was clipped by 6 bases and J by 5 bases; unmatched bases: 12. Here the CDR3 reads CASREDRLMGTEAFF. CDR3 nucleotides: TGTGCCAGCAGAGAGGACAGGTTAATGGGGACTGAAGCTTTCTTT.

The rearrangement joins TRBV2 to TRBJ2-5; D possibly corresponds to TRBD1 (6 bases). CDR3 size: 13 residues. With 5 bases removed from V and 0 bases from J, the gap between germline ends came to 7 bases. Germline V gene sequence: CDR1 SNHLY, CDR2 FYNNEI. DNA of the CDR3: TGTGCCAGCAGTCGGGACAACCAAGAGACCCAGTACTTC. Amino acid sequence: CASSRDNQETQYF.

This clone was picked up one time. V is TRBV29-1 and J is TRBJ2-2; D is possibly TRBD2 (7 bases). CDR1 SQVTM and CDR2 ANQGSEA come from the germline V gene. V was cut by 6 bases and J by 15 bases, with 26 bases left in between. The CDR3 is made up of 14 amino acids. The CDR3 DNA reads TGCAGCGTCGTTAGTCGGGGGGCGAACACCGGGGTGTTTTTT. This codes for CSVVSRGANTGVFF.

The chain has TRBV11-2 and TRBJ1-2; D unresolved. Trimming took 4 bases from V and 4 from J, leaving 13 bases between them. CDR1 and CDR2 from the germline V gene are SGHAT and FQNNGV. This CDR3 spans 14 amino acids. The CDR3 DNA follows: TGTGCCAGCAGCTCCCTTAGGAGTTTCTATGGCTACACCTTC. Translating it yields CASSSLRSFYGYTF.